The rows below give T cell receptor beta chains drawn from one sample of a study of T-cell reconstitution after alpha-beta-depleted transplantation in children. TCRdb used MiXCR to reprocess the PCR reads, holding one entry per CDR3 protein. The sample lists approximately 390,000 distinct CDR3 sequences, about 11% seen once, with over 4.5% in the top ten. The source material was PBMCs from the stem cell graft donor, sampled from the stem cell graft. The receptors were gathered from a human donor who donated a stem cell graft to a child with acute myeloid leukemia. Both conserved end residues are part of each CDR3. A D gene is named only where the DNA matches it firmly. Where a row states a size, it is once, few, many or the class of an expanded clone; other rows omit it.

j_gene: TRBJ2-7
d_gene: TRBD2
v_gene: TRBV15
abundance: few
CDR3aa: CATSRELAGGYEQYF
CDR3nt: TGTGCCACCAGCAGAGAGCTAGCGGGAGGTTACGAGCAGTACTTC

j_gene: TRBJ2-1
d_gene: TRBD1
v_gene: TRBV11-2
abundance: many
CDR3aa: CASSSDRGSYNEQFF
CDR3nt: TGTGCCAGCAGCTCAGACAGGGGCTCCTACAATGAGCAGTTCTTC

j_gene: TRBJ1-5
d_gene: TRBD1
v_gene: TRBV7-2
abundance: few
CDR3aa: CASSSDRGNQPQHF
CDR3nt: TGTGCCAGCAGCTCGGACAGGGGCAATCAGCCCCAGCATTTT

j_gene: TRBJ1-1
d_gene: NA
v_gene: TRBV4-3
abundance: NA
CDR3aa: CASSQNTGTEAFF
CDR3nt: TGCGCCAGCAGCCAAAATACCGGGACTGAAGCTTTCTTT

j_gene: TRBJ2-1
d_gene: TRBD1
v_gene: TRBV5-1
abundance: few
CDR3aa: CASSLDRQGSNEQFF
CDR3nt: TGCGCCAGCAGCTTGGACCGACAGGGTAGTAATGAGCAGTTCTTC

j_gene: TRBJ2-5
d_gene: NA
v_gene: TRBV6-1
abundance: few
CDR3aa: CASSGQLSETQYF
CDR3nt: TGTGCCAGCAGTGGACAGCTTTCAGAGACCCAGTACTTC

j_gene: TRBJ2-5
d_gene: NA
v_gene: TRBV27
abundance: NA
CDR3aa: CASSPLRSGRGETQYF
CDR3nt: TGTGCCAGCAGTCCCCTACGGTCGGGCAGGGGAGAGACCCAGTACTTC

j_gene: TRBJ2-1
d_gene: TRBD2
v_gene: TRBV5-1
abundance: NA
CDR3aa: CASSLASGGGALNEQFF
CDR3nt: TGCGCCAGCAGCTTGGCCTCCGGCGGGGGGGCCTTAAATGAGCAGTTCTTC

j_gene: TRBJ2-5
d_gene: NA
v_gene: TRBV7-2
abundance: many
CDR3aa: CASSLPIGKETQYF
CDR3nt: TGTGCCAGCAGCTTACCGATAGGAAAAGAGACCCAGTACTTC

j_gene: TRBJ1-1
d_gene: NA
v_gene: TRBV12-3/TRBV12-4
abundance: NA
CDR3aa: CASSLTQTEAFF
CDR3nt: TGTGCCAGCAGTTTAACCCAGACTGAAGCTTTCTTT

j_gene: TRBJ1-5
d_gene: TRBD1
v_gene: TRBV7-2
abundance: NA
CDR3aa: CASSLATGEQPQHF
CDR3nt: TGTGCCAGCAGCTTAGCCACAGGGGAGCAGCCCCAGCATTTT

j_gene: TRBJ2-7
d_gene: TRBD2
v_gene: TRBV5-1
abundance: many
CDR3aa: CASSLAPGLETRNGEQYF
CDR3nt: TGCGCCAGCAGCTTGGCTCCGGGACTAGAGACTCGAAACGGCGAGCAGTACTTC

j_gene: TRBJ2-2
d_gene: NA
v_gene: TRBV29-1
abundance: NA
CDR3aa: CSSEGVQGELFF
CDR3nt: TGCAGCTCTGAAGGGGTTCAGGGGGAGCTGTTTTTT

j_gene: TRBJ1-1
d_gene: NA
v_gene: TRBV28
abundance: NA
CDR3aa: CASSAAGFGNTEAFF
CDR3nt: TGTGCCAGCAGTGCCGCAGGGTTCGGGAACACTGAAGCTTTCTTT

j_gene: TRBJ1-1
d_gene: NA
v_gene: TRBV5-1
abundance: many
CDR3aa: CASSLTNTEAFF
CDR3nt: TGCGCCAGCAGCTTGACGAACACTGAAGCTTTCTTT

j_gene: TRBJ2-1
d_gene: TRBD2
v_gene: TRBV6-1
abundance: NA
CDR3aa: CASSEGLAGSPYNEQFF
CDR3nt: TGTGCCAGCAGTGAAGGACTAGCGGGGTCCCCATACAATGAGCAGTTCTTC

j_gene: TRBJ2-7
d_gene: NA
v_gene: TRBV7-2
abundance: NA
CDR3aa: CASSHRQYYEQYF
CDR3nt: TGTGCCAGCAGCCACAGACAGTACTACGAGCAGTACTTC

j_gene: TRBJ2-2
d_gene: NA
v_gene: TRBV30
abundance: NA
CDR3aa: CAWSVEVLSNTGELFF
CDR3nt: TGTGCCTGGAGTGTGGAGGTCCTTAGCAACACCGGGGAGCTGTTTTTT

j_gene: TRBJ2-3
d_gene: NA
v_gene: TRBV5-1
abundance: NA
CDR3aa: CASSLGPITDTQYF
CDR3nt: TGCGCCAGCAGCTTGGGACCGATCACAGATACGCAGTATTTT

j_gene: TRBJ1-2
d_gene: NA
v_gene: TRBV20-1
abundance: few
CDR3aa: CSSQTGLGRGYTF
CDR3nt: TGCAGTTCCCAAACCGGGTTAGGTAGAGGCTACACCTTC

j_gene: TRBJ2-1
d_gene: NA
v_gene: TRBV12-3/TRBV12-4
abundance: few
CDR3aa: CASSIGSRDRSYNEQFF
CDR3nt: TGTGCCAGCAGCATAGGGAGCAGGGATAGATCCTACAATGAGCAGTTCTTC

j_gene: TRBJ2-2
d_gene: NA
v_gene: TRBV7-2
abundance: few
CDR3aa: CASSLSSFGSNTGELFF
CDR3nt: TGTGCCAGCAGCTTATCTTCGTTTGGCAGCAACACCGGGGAGCTGTTTTTT

j_gene: TRBJ2-5
d_gene: TRBD2
v_gene: TRBV20-1
abundance: NA
CDR3aa: CSAETGGRETQYF
CDR3nt: TGCAGTGCTGAAACGGGGGGTCGAGAGACCCAGTACTTC

j_gene: TRBJ2-7
d_gene: TRBD1
v_gene: TRBV29-1
abundance: NA
CDR3aa: CSVDLGTASYEQYF
CDR3nt: TGCAGCGTTGATCTTGGGACAGCAAGCTACGAGCAGTACTTC

j_gene: TRBJ2-7
d_gene: TRBD1
v_gene: TRBV20-1
abundance: few
CDR3aa: CSASSLAGGSYEQYF
CDR3nt: TGCAGTGCTAGCTCTCTGGCAGGGGGCTCCTACGAGCAGTACTTC

j_gene: TRBJ1-2
d_gene: TRBD1
v_gene: TRBV7-2
abundance: NA
CDR3aa: CASSLGGQGDGYTF
CDR3nt: TGTGCCAGCAGCTTAGGGGGACAGGGGGATGGCTACACCTTC

j_gene: TRBJ1-2
d_gene: TRBD1
v_gene: TRBV5-6
abundance: NA
CDR3aa: CASSFGTGSFPGYTF
CDR3nt: TGTGCCAGCAGCTTCGGGACAGGGTCATTTCCTGGCTACACCTTC

j_gene: TRBJ2-1
d_gene: TRBD1
v_gene: TRBV7-9
abundance: few
CDR3aa: CASSPSRDRGWYNEQFF
CDR3nt: TGTGCCAGCAGCCCAAGCCGGGACAGGGGTTGGTACAATGAGCAGTTCTTC

j_gene: TRBJ1-6
d_gene: NA
v_gene: TRBV6-1
abundance: many
CDR3aa: CASSEEGTNSPLHF
CDR3nt: TGTGCCAGCAGTGAAGAGGGAACTAATTCACCCCTCCACTTT

j_gene: TRBJ1-5
d_gene: NA
v_gene: TRBV12-5
abundance: NA
CDR3aa: CASGLGGANQPQHF
CDR3nt: TGTGCTAGTGGTTTAGGCGGGGCCAATCAGCCCCAGCATTTT

j_gene: TRBJ2-1
d_gene: TRBD2
v_gene: TRBV6-2/TRBV6-3
abundance: few
CDR3aa: CASSSRPGTSVYNEQFF
CDR3nt: TGTGCCAGCAGTTCACGCCCCGGGACTAGCGTATACAATGAGCAGTTCTTC

j_gene: TRBJ1-1
d_gene: NA
v_gene: TRBV2
abundance: few
CDR3aa: CASSEDVYTEAFF
CDR3nt: TGTGCCAGCAGTGAAGACGTTTATACTGAAGCTTTCTTT

j_gene: TRBJ2-1
d_gene: NA
v_gene: TRBV7-3
abundance: NA
CDR3aa: CASSLNGGTQKANEQFF
CDR3nt: TGTGCCAGCAGCTTAAATGGAGGGACTCAAAAGGCCAATGAGCAGTTCTTC

j_gene: TRBJ2-2
d_gene: NA
v_gene: TRBV29-1
abundance: few
CDR3aa: CSAEHHTGELFF
CDR3nt: TGCAGCGCCGAACATCACACCGGGGAGCTGTTTTTT

j_gene: TRBJ2-7
d_gene: NA
v_gene: TRBV29-1
abundance: many
CDR3aa: CSAGYSYEQYF
CDR3nt: TGCAGCGCAGGGTACTCCTACGAGCAGTACTTC

j_gene: TRBJ2-1
d_gene: TRBD1
v_gene: TRBV5-1
abundance: NA
CDR3aa: CASSTGTGVNEQFF
CDR3nt: TGCGCCAGCAGCACCGGGACAGGGGTCAATGAGCAGTTCTTC

j_gene: TRBJ1-1
d_gene: TRBD1
v_gene: TRBV9
abundance: NA
CDR3aa: CASSDPRGGQPNTEAFF
CDR3nt: TGTGCCAGCAGCGACCCCAGGGGGGGACAACCGAACACTGAAGCTTTCTTT

j_gene: TRBJ2-1
d_gene: TRBD2
v_gene: TRBV20-1
abundance: few
CDR3aa: CSASSDLSGRAFNEQFF
CDR3nt: TGCAGTGCTAGCTCTGACCTAAGCGGGAGGGCCTTCAATGAGCAGTTCTTC

j_gene: TRBJ2-7
d_gene: TRBD2
v_gene: TRBV5-8
abundance: NA
CDR3aa: CASSLSERERRSYEQYF
CDR3nt: TGTGCCAGCAGCTTATCGGAGCGGGAGAGAAGGTCCTACGAGCAGTACTTC

j_gene: TRBJ1-2
d_gene: TRBD1
v_gene: TRBV20-1
abundance: many
CDR3aa: CSARAGGYGYTF
CDR3nt: TGCAGTGCTAGAGCAGGGGGCTATGGCTACACCTTC

j_gene: TRBJ1-5
d_gene: NA
v_gene: TRBV20-1
abundance: NA
CDR3aa: CSVRRGGNQPQHF
CDR3nt: TGCAGTGTCAGAAGGGGCGGAAATCAGCCCCAGCATTTT

j_gene: TRBJ1-2
d_gene: NA
v_gene: TRBV20-1
abundance: NA
CDR3aa: CSARDPGTGGYTF
CDR3nt: TGCAGTGCTAGAGATCCAGGGACCGGTGGCTACACCTTC

j_gene: TRBJ1-4
d_gene: NA
v_gene: TRBV20-1
abundance: few
CDR3aa: CSAQDAANEKLFF
CDR3nt: TGCAGTGCCCAGGATGCCGCTAATGAAAAACTGTTTTTT

j_gene: TRBJ2-1
d_gene: NA
v_gene: TRBV7-2
abundance: few
CDR3aa: CASSLQPQNNEQFF
CDR3nt: TGTGCCAGCAGCTTACAACCTCAAAACAATGAGCAGTTCTTC

j_gene: TRBJ2-2
d_gene: NA
v_gene: TRBV10-3
abundance: NA
CDR3aa: CAISSGLGTGELFF
CDR3nt: TGTGCCATCAGCTCGGGACTCGGCACCGGGGAGCTGTTTTTT

j_gene: TRBJ2-1
d_gene: TRBD2
v_gene: TRBV20-1
abundance: NA
CDR3aa: CSAREASGRFNEQFF
CDR3nt: TGCAGTGCTAGAGAGGCTAGCGGGAGATTCAATGAGCAGTTCTTC

j_gene: TRBJ1-4
d_gene: NA
v_gene: TRBV5-5
abundance: few
CDR3aa: CASSLNPGTRKLFF
CDR3nt: TGTGCCAGCAGCTTGAATCCAGGTACCCGAAAACTGTTTTTT

j_gene: TRBJ2-1
d_gene: TRBD2
v_gene: TRBV5-6
abundance: many
CDR3aa: CASSSDPGTSGRSYNEQFF
CDR3nt: TGTGCCAGCAGCTCCGATCCCGGGACTAGCGGGAGATCCTACAATGAGCAGTTCTTC

j_gene: TRBJ1-1
d_gene: NA
v_gene: TRBV5-5
abundance: many
CDR3aa: CASSPSPTVATPVF
CDR3nt: TGTGCCAGCAGCCCATCCCCCACAGTGGCTACGCCGGTTTTC

j_gene: TRBJ2-4
d_gene: NA
v_gene: TRBV12-3/TRBV12-4
abundance: NA
CDR3aa: CASTLRIAFGKNIQYF
CDR3nt: TGTGCCAGCACCCTCAGAATAGCGTTTGGCAAAAACATTCAGTACTTC

j_gene: TRBJ1-5
d_gene: NA
v_gene: TRBV12-3/TRBV12-4
abundance: few
CDR3aa: CASSQGQGIPNQPQHF
CDR3nt: TGTGCCAGTTCCCAAGGGCAGGGTATCCCCAATCAGCCCCAGCATTTT

j_gene: TRBJ1-4
d_gene: NA
v_gene: TRBV4-2
abundance: once
CDR3aa: CASSHAGGKLFF
CDR3nt: TGTGCCAGCAGCCACGCAGGTGGAAAACTGTTTTTT